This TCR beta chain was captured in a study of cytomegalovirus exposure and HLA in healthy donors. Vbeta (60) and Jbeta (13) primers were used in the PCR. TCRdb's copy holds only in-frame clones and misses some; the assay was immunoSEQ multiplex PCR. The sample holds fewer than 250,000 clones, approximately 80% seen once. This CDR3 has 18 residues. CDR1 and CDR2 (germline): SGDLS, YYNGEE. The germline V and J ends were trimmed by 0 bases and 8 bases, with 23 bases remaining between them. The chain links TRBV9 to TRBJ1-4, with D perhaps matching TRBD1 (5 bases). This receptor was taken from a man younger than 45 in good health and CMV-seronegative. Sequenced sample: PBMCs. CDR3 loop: CASSVDKSFDSTKEKLFF. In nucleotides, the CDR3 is TGTGCCAGCAGCGTAGATAAATCGTTTGACAGCACGAAGGAAAAACTGTTTTTT.